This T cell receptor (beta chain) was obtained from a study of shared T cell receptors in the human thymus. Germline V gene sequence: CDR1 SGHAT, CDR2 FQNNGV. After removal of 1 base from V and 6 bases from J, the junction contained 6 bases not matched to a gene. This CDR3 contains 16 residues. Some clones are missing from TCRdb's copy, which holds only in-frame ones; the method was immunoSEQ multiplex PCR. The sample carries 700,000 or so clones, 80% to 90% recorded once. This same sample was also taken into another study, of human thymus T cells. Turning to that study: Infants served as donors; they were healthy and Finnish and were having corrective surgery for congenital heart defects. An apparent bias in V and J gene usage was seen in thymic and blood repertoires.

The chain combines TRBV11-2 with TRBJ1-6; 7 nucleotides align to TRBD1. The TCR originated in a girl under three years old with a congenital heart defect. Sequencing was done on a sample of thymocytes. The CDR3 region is CASSLGRGQINSPLHF. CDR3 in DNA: TGTGCCAGCAGCTTAGGTCGGGGACAGATTAATTCACCCCTCCACTTT.